The 5 T cell receptor beta chains in this list originate from one sample, sequenced in a study of memory CD4+ T cells and cytomegalovirus serostatus. Single viable CD3+CD4+CD8-CD45RO+ cells were sorted as the memory CD4+ T cells. Assay used: immunoSEQ multiplex PCR; TCRdb lists only in-frame clones, some missing. The data contain about 56,000 clones, about three quarters of them singletons. Sequenced: memory CD4+ T cells from blood. These receptors came from an adult in good health and CMV-seropositive.

The chain has TRBV5-6 and TRBJ2-6, with D perhaps matching TRBD2 (6 bases). The CDR3 runs to 15 residues. Between the trimmed V and J ends, which lost 2 bases and 2 bases, there was a span of 8 bases. Germline lookup yields CDR1 SGHDT and CDR2 YYEEEE. The CDR3 nucleotides read TGTGCCAGCAGCTTTTGGGGGGCTGGGGCCAACGTCCTGACTTTC. Amino acids: CASSFWGAGANVLTF.

This clone was detected a few times. Mismatch with germline at one junction end may stem from a read error. The rearrangement uses TRBV10-3 and TRBJ2-1; D not certain. Germline V gene sequence: CDR1 ENHRY, CDR2 SYGVKD. This CDR3 comprises 13 residues. The CDR3 nucleotides read TGTGCCATCGGTGAGGTGTCCTACAATGAGCAGTTCTTC. This translates into CAIGEVSYNEQFF.

The chain employs TRBV6-6 and TRBJ2-1, with 7 nucleotides matching TRBD2. CDR1 is MNHNY, CDR2 SVGAGI, per germline (reference sequence). CDR3 length equals 15 residues. V trimming: 6 bases; J trimming: 9 bases; junction bases outside the gene matches: 14. The CDR3 DNA sequence: TGTGCCAGCAGGGGGGAGGGCTCATCCCGGGGTGAGCAGTTCTTC. Translation gives CASRGEGSSRGEQFF.

The rearrangement links TRBV5-1 to TRBJ1-1, with D hard to call. The CDR3 has 14 residues. Germline V gene lookup returns CDR1 SGHRS and CDR2 YFSETQ. The V gene lost 0 bases and the J gene lost 0 bases, with 6 bases spanning the gap. The CDR3 protein is CASSLDGMNTEAFF. The CDR3 region has the DNA TGCGCCAGCAGCTTGGACGGGATGAACACTGAAGCTTTCTTT.

The CDR3 protein is CASSLLGDGAGNEQFF. CDR3 DNA: TGTGCCAGCAGCTTGCTCGGTGACGGGGCAGGGAATGAGCAGTTCTTC. This chain connects TRBV5-6 to TRBJ2-1; either TRBD1 or TRBD2 may fit D (5 bases each). The ends were cut back, 1 base at V and 7 bases at J, with 18 bases in the middle. Germline CDR1 reads SGHDT; CDR2 reads YYEEEE. CDR3 length: 16 amino acids.